This TCR beta chain was retrieved from a study of blood T cell repertoires in COVID-19. Overall study: The United States, Italy and Spain were the sources of the acute and convalescent COVID-19 samples. PBMCs, B-cell-depleted T cells, or T cells were the source of the cDNA or gDNA that made up the material.

Under the authors' procedure: Amplification with reference gene primers provided the estimates of nucleated cell counts. Using immunoSEQ multiplex PCR, the repertoire was profiled, and TCRdb retains in-frame clones only, with some absent. The V and J calls and the clone size are those of that table, but D and trimming were determined from the DNA. The table has approximately 190,000 clones, 70% to 85% seen once. This clonotype was sampled from a human donor with acute or convalescent COVID-19. The donor label of this sample is uncertain. Source material: peripheral blood.

This chain's CDR3 is CASSQAGSTPSSYNEQFF. DNA of the CDR3: TGTGCCAGCAGCCAAGCGGGATCGACCCCTAGCTCCTACAATGAGCAGTTCTTC. This sequence joins TRBV4-2 and TRBJ2-1; the D gene is possibly TRBD2 (5 bases). Germline V gene sequence: CDR1 LGHNA, CDR2 YNFKEQ. The CDR3 runs 18 residues. With 1 base removed from V and 0 bases from J, the gap between germline ends came to 16 bases.